The clone carrying this TCR beta chain occurred a few times. Antigen unknown. The CDR3 is 17 amino acids. V was clipped by 3 bases and J by 1 base, with 13 bases between them. CDR1 and CDR2 (germline): MDHEN, SYDVKM. This record comes from a study of identical twins. Study-wide points: Beta out-of-frame sequences showed weaker excess twin sharing. The authors noted that invariant MAIT and iNKT cells could partly confound zero-insertion analyses. These conclusions were based on statistical analysis (cross-sectional, not following the same donors). The study found that models underestimated out-of-frame TCR alpha sharing in monozygotic twins.

MiXCR was run by TCRdb on the 5' RACE reads, yielding one entry per CDR3 protein. The sample yields about 490,000 distinct CDR3 sequences, approximately 16% seen once. The same specimen was also included in a second study, on yellow fever vaccine responses in identical twins.

Sequenced input: CD4+ T cells sorted from blood. The sequence came from a young woman in good health. This chain uses TRBV28 with TRBJ2-6; no clear D gene. The CDR3 spells CASSLSHLRSGANVLTF. CDR3 nucleotides: TGTGCCAGCAGTTTGTCCCATCTACGGTCTGGGGCCAACGTCCTGACTTTC.